These 23 T cell receptor beta chains share one sample of origin, sequenced in a study of PD-1 blockade in classical Hodgkin lymphoma. Sequencing was performed with immunoSEQ multiplex PCR; in TCRdb, only in-frame clones are kept and a portion is missing. This sample has 15,000 to 16,000 clones, with roughly 88% found just once. Relapses following autologous stem cell transplantation were seen in all patients, with brentuximab vedotin exposure varying. The sequences come from peripheral blood mononuclear cells (PBMCs), collected before the second cycle of nivolumab. The receptors derive from a human donor with classical Hodgkin lymphoma.

This chain connects TRBV10-1 to TRBJ2-7; TRBD2 aligns across 7 bases. Germline CDR1 WNHNN, CDR2 SYGVQD (reference sequence). The CDR3 length is 16 residues. V lost 2 bases to trimming and J lost 0 bases; unmatched junction nucleotides: 7. The CDR3: CASSEGLGGSSYEQYF. CDR3 bases: TGCGCCAGCAGTGAGGGTCTGGGCGGGAGCTCCTACGAGCAGTACTTC.

The CDR3 loop is CASSLERATGELFF. In nucleotides, the CDR3 is TGTGCCAGCAGTTTAGAGAGGGCCACCGGGGAGCTGTTTTTT. This chain uses TRBV27 with TRBJ2-2; D may be TRBD2 (5 bases). CDR3 length: 14 residues. V was cut by 2 bases and J by 4 bases, with 8 bases left in between. From germline, CDR1 is MNHEY and CDR2 SMNVEV (reference sequence).

This chain links TRBV11-3 with TRBJ2-1; 7 bases fit TRBD2. Germline values: CDR1 SGHNT, CDR2 YENEEA. V shed 5 bases and J 9 bases; nucleotides not matched to a gene: 4. This CDR3 spans 12 amino acids. CDR3 protein: CASSHWGGEQFF. CDR3 coding DNA: TGTGCCAGCAGCCACTGGGGGGGTGAGCAGTTCTTC.

This rearrangement joins TRBV19 to TRBJ1-1; 7 bases are a match to TRBD1. The CDR3 length is 16 residues. CDR1 and CDR2 (germline): LNHDA, SQIVND (reference sequence). V shed 2 bases, J shed 1 base, and the junction held 7 bases outside the gene matches. In DNA form, the CDR3 reads TGTGCCAGTAGTATAAAAAGGGACAGACCGAACACTGAAGCTTTCTTT. Translating it yields CASSIKRDRPNTEAFF.

The V call is TRBV16, the J call TRBJ2-3, with 7 bases matching TRBD2. Germline CDR1 and CDR2: KGHSY and FQNENV. The CDR3 has 17 amino acids. V lost 2 bases, J lost 3 bases, and 11 bases stayed unmatched. Here the CDR3 reads CASSQRGRRIGTDTQYF. CDR3 nucleotide sequence: TGTGCCAGCAGCCAACGCGGGAGAAGAATCGGGACAGATACGCAGTATTTT.

CDR3: CASSASQQGSREGYTF. CDR3 in DNA: TGTGCCAGCAGCGCCAGCCAACAGGGAAGTAGAGAAGGCTACACCTTC. The rearrangement joins TRBV9 to TRBJ1-2; possibly TRBD1 for D (6 bases). The germline CDR1 and CDR2 sequences are SGDLS and YYNGEE. The CDR3 length is 16 residues. V was pared by 3 bases and J by 8 bases, with 23 bases between.

The chain uses TRBV15 and TRBJ1-1; D is unclear. V lost 5 bases to trimming and J lost 4 bases, with 11 bases between them. The germline CDR1 and CDR2 sequences are LNHNV and YYDKDF (reference sequence). This CDR3 spans 13 amino acids. The CDR3 region is CATSPGYGTEAFF. CDR3 DNA sequence: TGTGCCACCAGCCCTGGCTACGGCACTGAAGCTTTCTTT.

J is TRBJ2-7 and V is TRBV18; a possible D gene is TRBD1 (6 bases). The CDR3 runs 14 residues. CDR1 and CDR2 from the germline V gene are KGHSH and LQKENI. V was shortened by 4 bases and J by 7 bases, with 17 bases between the two germline ends. CDR3 bases: TGTGCCAGCTCACGATCAGCAGGGGCGCAAGAGCAGTACTTC. It encodes CASSRSAGAQEQYF. The full variable domain, its missing parts supplied by reference TRBV18 and TRBJ2-7, is NAGVMQNPRHLVRRRGQEARLRCSPMKGHSHVYWYRQLPEEGLKFMVYLQKENIIDESGMPKERFSAEFPKEGPSILRIQQVVRGDSAAYFCASSRSAGAQEQYFGPGTRLTVT.

This sequence joins TRBV5-4 and TRBJ2-7; 10 bases map to TRBD1. CDR1 SGHNT and CDR2 YYREEE come from the germline V gene (reference sequence). This CDR3 region has 15 residues. J lost 3 bases, V lost 2 bases, and 5 bases had no gene match. As DNA, the CDR3 is TGTGCCAGCAGCTTCGGGGGACAGGGGTTCTACGAGCAGTACTTC. This translates into CASSFGGQGFYEQYF.

CDR3 loop: CASSRNRGTEAFF. CDR3 nucleotides: TGTGCCAGCAGCCGAAACAGGGGAACTGAAGCTTTCTTT. The V and J genes are TRBV6-1 and TRBJ1-1; 7 bases map to TRBD1. The germline V gene encodes CDR1 MNHNS and CDR2 SASEGT. The V segment lost 6 bases and the J segment 5 bases; nucleotides outside the gene matches: 6. The CDR3 covers 13 residues.

In this sample, this clone is medium-sized. This chain links TRBV11-2 with TRBJ2-1; no firm D call. CDR1 is SGHAT, CDR2 FQNNGV, per germline. Deletions cut 1 base from V and 0 bases from J, with 13 bases between. The CDR3 loop spans 17 amino acids. Here the CDR3 reads CASSLVGRTSSYNEQFF. CDR3 bases: TGTGCCAGCAGCTTAGTAGGCAGAACGAGCTCCTACAATGAGCAGTTCTTC.

The chain carries TRBV2 and TRBJ2-4; 13 nucleotides line up with TRBD2. The V segment lost 5 bases and the J segment 1 base; nucleotides outside the gene matches: 8. This CDR3 is 18 amino acids long. From germline, CDR1 is SNHLY and CDR2 FYNNEI. CDR3 nucleotide sequence: TGTGCCAGCAGTCTGGGACTAGCGGGACGGCGCGCCAAAAACATTCAGTACTTC. Translated, it gives CASSLGLAGRRAKNIQYF.

J is TRBJ1-2 and V is TRBV27; TRBD1 is a possible D gene (5 bases). This CDR3 has 13 amino acids. CDR1 and CDR2 (germline): MNHEY, SMNVEV (reference sequence). V lost 0 bases to trimming and J lost 8 bases, with 10 bases between them. DNA for the CDR3: TGTGCCAGCAGTTTATCGCGGGGGGACGGCTACACCTTC. It is translated as CASSLSRGDGYTF.

The chain employs TRBV4-1 and TRBJ1-2; 7 positions match TRBD1. The CDR3 covers 14 residues. After removal of 0 bases from V and 8 bases from J, the junction contained 6 bases not matched to a gene. Looked up from germline, CDR1 is MGHRA and CDR2 is YSYEKL. CDR3 in amino acids: CASSQDLGTEGYTF. CDR3 DNA: TGCGCCAGCAGCCAAGACCTAGGGACAGAAGGCTACACCTTC.

This sequence joins TRBV25-1 and TRBJ2-1; 8 nucleotides line up with TRBD2. The CDR3 spans 16 residues. V dropped 3 bases and J dropped 3; count of bases not matched to a gene: 7. Germline V gene data show CDR1 as MGHDK and CDR2 as SYGVNS. CDR3 sequence: CASSEASGGSYNEQFF. The CDR3 region has the DNA TGTGCCAGCAGTGAGGCGAGCGGGGGCAGCTACAATGAGCAGTTCTTC.

The V and J genes are TRBV5-6 and TRBJ2-7, with TRBD1 as a possible D gene (5 bases). CDR1 and CDR2 (germline): SGHDT, YYEEEE. CDR3 length: 16 residues. With 6 bases removed from V and 0 bases from J, the gap between germline ends came to 19 bases. DNA for the CDR3: TGTGCCAGCACCATTTTGCATCAGGGATCCTCCTACGAGCAGTACTTC. This translates into CASTILHQGSSYEQYF.

This clone showed up just a few times. The chain uses TRBV5-6 and TRBJ2-5, with D tentatively TRBD2 (6 bases). V lost 3 bases to trimming and J lost 1 base, with 16 bases between them. CDR1 SGHDT and CDR2 YYEEEE come from the germline V gene. The CDR3 spans 16 residues. The CDR3 nucleotides are TGTGCCAGCAGCTGGGGGGTAGCGGAGACCCAAGAGACCCAGTACTTC. Translation gives CASSWGVAETQETQYF.

The rearrangement joins TRBV28 to TRBJ2-5; no clear D. The V gene lost 5 bases and the J gene lost 4 bases, with 14 bases spanning the gap. CDR3 size: 14 residues. The germline CDR1 and CDR2 sequences are MDHEN and SYDVKM. CDR3: CASSPAATGETQYF. The CDR3 nucleotides read TGTGCCAGCAGTCCGGCGGCCACGGGAGAGACCCAGTACTTC.

This sequence joins TRBV30 and TRBJ1-1; 7 bases are a match to TRBD1. The CDR3 has 12 amino acids. V lost 2 bases and J lost 6; bases outside the gene matches: 3. Germline assignment: CDR1 GTSNPN and CDR2 SVGIG (reference sequence). The CDR3 loop reads CAWSYTGAEAFF. In DNA form, the CDR3 reads TGTGCCTGGAGTTACACAGGGGCTGAAGCTTTCTTT.

This clone was recorded a few times. The gene calls are TRBV5-4 and TRBJ2-3, with 9 bases aligning to TRBD1. The CDR3 extends over 15 amino acids. The germline V gene encodes CDR1 SGHNT and CDR2 YYREEE (reference sequence). The junction had 4 bases not matched to a gene; V was cut back by 3 bases and J by 2 bases. As DNA, the CDR3 is TGTGCCAGCAGCTCCCGGGACAGGGACACAGATACGCAGTATTTT. It codes for CASSSRDRDTDTQYF.

The chain links TRBV4-1 to TRBJ1-1; no firm D call. Trimming took off 1 base at V and 3 bases at J, with 18 bases between the two ends. Looked up from germline, CDR1 is MGHRA and CDR2 is YSYEKL. The CDR3 is 17 residues long. The CDR3 DNA follows: TGCGCCAGCAGCCAAGCTGTCAACCACCCAGTTTACACTGAAGCTTTCTTT. Translated: CASSQAVNHPVYTEAFF.

The V and J genes are TRBV5-4 and TRBJ2-2; weak D call: TRBD1 (5 bases). Trimming removed 2 bases at V and 3 bases at J, with 11 bases between. The CDR3 sequence is 15 residues long. In germline, CDR1 is SGHNT, CDR2 YYREEE (reference sequence). The CDR3 sequence is CASSFIAGYTGELFF. CDR3 nucleotides: TGTGCCAGCAGCTTTATAGCAGGGTACACCGGGGAGCTGTTTTTT. Using reference TRBV5-4 and TRBJ2-2 for the parts outside the CDR3, the full variable domain is ETGVTQSPTHLIKTRGQQVTLRCSSQSGHNTVSWYQQALGQGPQFIFQYYREEENGRGNFPPRFSGLQFPNYSSELNVNALELDDSALYLCASSFIAGYTGELFFGEGSRLTVL.

This clone is classed as large (0.1 to 1%). The chain links TRBV27 to TRBJ2-7; TRBD1 agrees at 8 bases. The CDR3 has 17 amino acids. With 3 bases clipped from V and 1 base from J, the junction kept 11 bases outside the gene matches. Germline V gives CDR1 MNHEY, CDR2 SMNVEV (reference sequence). The CDR3 is CASSFRAGGGSSYEQYF. As DNA, the CDR3 is TGTGCCAGCAGTTTCAGGGCAGGGGGCGGGTCATCCTACGAGCAGTACTTC.